This is a list of T cell receptor beta chains from one sample in a study of beta chain features in type 1 diabetes. Some clones are missing from TCRdb's copy, which holds only in-frame ones; the method was immunoSEQ multiplex PCR. The sample lists around 340,000 clones, roughly 8% occurring once. Material: central memory CD4+ T cells from blood. The receptors shown here come from a woman under 30 in good health. The CDR3 runs from the conserved cysteine through the conserved F or W. A D gene is named only where the DNA matches it firmly.

v_gene: TRBV7-9; d_gene: .; j_gene: TRBJ2-3; CDR3aa: CASSYRGGGQNTDTQYF
v_gene: TRBV4-3; d_gene: TRBD2; j_gene: TRBJ2-1; CDR3aa: CASSREPSGDYSEQFF
v_gene: TRBV7-2; d_gene: .; j_gene: TRBJ2-7; CDR3aa: CASSLVRGQLYEQYF
v_gene: TRBV15; d_gene: .; j_gene: TRBJ2-5; CDR3aa: CATSRDTEETQYF
v_gene: TRBV7-6; d_gene: TRBD1; j_gene: TRBJ1-1; CDR3aa: CASSLSGQGKTEAFF
v_gene: TRBV10-3; d_gene: .; j_gene: TRBJ2-1; CDR3aa: CAIQWGLARTNEQFF
v_gene: TRBV6-6; d_gene: .; j_gene: TRBJ2-2; CDR3aa: CASRYIGDTGELFF
v_gene: TRBV7-9; d_gene: TRBD2; j_gene: TRBJ2-1; CDR3aa: CASSLELAGALQFF
v_gene: TRBV5-6; d_gene: .; j_gene: TRBJ2-5; CDR3aa: CASSLEGVAGQETQYF
v_gene: TRBV6-5; d_gene: .; j_gene: TRBJ2-1; CDR3aa: CASGGREAPGNEQFF
v_gene: TRBV7-9; d_gene: TRBD2; j_gene: TRBJ2-7; CDR3aa: CASTLWASGSGYEQYF
v_gene: TRBV9; d_gene: .; j_gene: TRBJ2-3; CDR3aa: CASSEGTRTQYF
v_gene: TRBV11-1; d_gene: .; j_gene: TRBJ1-2; CDR3aa: CASSFDGEADGYTF
v_gene: TRBV4-3; d_gene: .; j_gene: TRBJ1-5; CDR3aa: CASSQDWRAQPQHF
v_gene: TRBV7-3; d_gene: .; j_gene: TRBJ2-2; CDR3aa: CASSLDRTTPGAENTGELFF
v_gene: TRBV4-1; d_gene: TRBD2; j_gene: TRBJ2-3; CDR3aa: CASSPMTSGSTDTQYF
v_gene: TRBV18; d_gene: .; j_gene: TRBJ1-2; CDR3aa: CASSQQRDGYDYGYTF
v_gene: TRBV15; d_gene: .; j_gene: TRBJ2-7; CDR3aa: CATSTMGARSYEQYF
v_gene: TRBV7-3; d_gene: TRBD2; j_gene: TRBJ2-5; CDR3aa: CASSLASAGGQRETQYF
v_gene: TRBV28; d_gene: .; j_gene: TRBJ2-7; CDR3aa: CASTFLNSYEQYF
v_gene: TRBV7-9; d_gene: .; j_gene: TRBJ1-1; CDR3aa: CASSLDRASEAFF
v_gene: TRBV19; d_gene: .; j_gene: TRBJ1-2; CDR3aa: CASSIGLANNYGYTF
v_gene: TRBV6-1; d_gene: .; j_gene: TRBJ2-5; CDR3aa: CASSHTGRETQYF
v_gene: TRBV7-2; d_gene: .; j_gene: TRBJ2-7; CDR3aa: CASSVQWGPHEQYF
v_gene: TRBV29-1; d_gene: .; j_gene: TRBJ2-3; CDR3aa: CSVELAEFTDTQYF
v_gene: TRBV29-1; d_gene: .; j_gene: TRBJ2-1; CDR3aa: CSAALRSYNEQFF
v_gene: TRBV5-1; d_gene: .; j_gene: TRBJ1-2; CDR3aa: CASSFAGEYGYTF
v_gene: TRBV28; d_gene: .; j_gene: TRBJ1-1; CDR3aa: CASSLEGNTEAFF
v_gene: TRBV18; d_gene: .; j_gene: TRBJ2-7; CDR3aa: CASSPQGHEQYF
v_gene: TRBV19; d_gene: .; j_gene: TRBJ2-6; CDR3aa: CASSPMGANVLTF
v_gene: TRBV7-9; d_gene: TRBD2; j_gene: TRBJ2-1; CDR3aa: CASSLGKTSGYNEQFF
v_gene: TRBV7-2; d_gene: TRBD2; j_gene: TRBJ2-7; CDR3aa: CASSSDGLAGIYEQYF
v_gene: TRBV28; d_gene: TRBD1; j_gene: TRBJ2-6; CDR3aa: CASSASGTGLSGANVLTF